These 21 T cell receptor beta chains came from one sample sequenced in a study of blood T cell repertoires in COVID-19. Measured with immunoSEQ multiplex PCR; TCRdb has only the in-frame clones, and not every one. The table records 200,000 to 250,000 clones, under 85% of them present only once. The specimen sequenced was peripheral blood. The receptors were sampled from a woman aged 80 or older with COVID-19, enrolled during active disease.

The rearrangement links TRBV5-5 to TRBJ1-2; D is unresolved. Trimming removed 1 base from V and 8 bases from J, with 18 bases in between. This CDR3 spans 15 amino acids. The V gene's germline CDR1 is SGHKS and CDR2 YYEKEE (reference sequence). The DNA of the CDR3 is TGTGCCAGCAGCTTGCAGCGAGCCGGGGTATGGGGCTACACCTTC. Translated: CASSLQRAGVWGYTF. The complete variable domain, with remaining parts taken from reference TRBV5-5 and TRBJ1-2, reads DAGVTQSPTHLIKTRGQQVTLRCSPISGHKSVSWYQQVLGQGPQFIFQYYEKEERGRGNFPDRFSARQFPNYSSELNVNALLLGDSALYLCASSLQRAGVWGYTFGSGTRLTVV.

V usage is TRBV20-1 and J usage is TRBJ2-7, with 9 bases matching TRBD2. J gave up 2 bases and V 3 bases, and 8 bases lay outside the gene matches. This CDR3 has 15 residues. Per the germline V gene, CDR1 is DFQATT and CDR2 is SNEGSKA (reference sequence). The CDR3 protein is CSASGTAGGTYEQYF. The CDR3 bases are TGCAGTGCTAGTGGAACAGCGGGGGGAACCTACGAGCAGTACTTC.

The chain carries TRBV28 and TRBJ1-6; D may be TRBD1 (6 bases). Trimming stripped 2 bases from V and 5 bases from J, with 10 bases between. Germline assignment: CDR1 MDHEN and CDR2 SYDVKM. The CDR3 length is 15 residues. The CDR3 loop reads CASSLGQIDNSPLHF. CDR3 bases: TGTGCCAGCAGTTTAGGACAGATAGATAATTCACCCCTCCACTTT.

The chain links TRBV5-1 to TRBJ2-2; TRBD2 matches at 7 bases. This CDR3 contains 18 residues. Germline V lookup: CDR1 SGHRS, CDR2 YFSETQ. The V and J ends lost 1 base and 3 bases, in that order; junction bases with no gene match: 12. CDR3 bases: TGCGCCAGCAGCTTGTGGGGGGGATTGGTAGCGGACACCGGGGAGCTGTTTTTT. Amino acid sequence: CASSLWGGLVADTGELFF.

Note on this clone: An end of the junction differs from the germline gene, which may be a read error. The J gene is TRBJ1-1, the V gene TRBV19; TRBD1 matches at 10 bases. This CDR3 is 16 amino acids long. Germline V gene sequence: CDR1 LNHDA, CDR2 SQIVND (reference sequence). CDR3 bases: TGTGCCAGTACTATAGTAGGGAGGACAGGGGGTACTGAAGCTTTCTTT. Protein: CASTIVGRTGGTEAFF.

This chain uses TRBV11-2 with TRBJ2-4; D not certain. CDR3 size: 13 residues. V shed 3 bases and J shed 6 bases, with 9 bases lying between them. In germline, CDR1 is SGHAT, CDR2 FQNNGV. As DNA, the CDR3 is TGTGCCAGCAGCTTTAGAGATACAAACATTCAGTACTTC. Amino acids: CASSFRDTNIQYF.

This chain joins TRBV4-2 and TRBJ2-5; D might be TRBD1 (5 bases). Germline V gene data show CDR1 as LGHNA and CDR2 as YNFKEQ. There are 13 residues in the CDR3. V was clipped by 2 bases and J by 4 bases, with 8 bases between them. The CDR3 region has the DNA TGTGCCAGCAGCCAAAGGGGTGTAGAGACCCAGTACTTC. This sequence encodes CASSQRGVETQYF.

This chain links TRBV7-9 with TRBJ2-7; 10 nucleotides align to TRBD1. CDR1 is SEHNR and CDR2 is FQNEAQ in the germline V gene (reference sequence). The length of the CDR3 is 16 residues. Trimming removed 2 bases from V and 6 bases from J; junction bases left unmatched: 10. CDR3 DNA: TGTGCCAGCAGCTTATTTCGGGACAGGGGCTTGGGCGAGCAGTACTTC. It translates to CASSLFRDRGLGEQYF.

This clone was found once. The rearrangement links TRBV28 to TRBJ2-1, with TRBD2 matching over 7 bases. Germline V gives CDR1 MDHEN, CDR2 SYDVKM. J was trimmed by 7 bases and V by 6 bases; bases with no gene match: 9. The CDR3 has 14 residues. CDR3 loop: CASSPSGTRNEQFF. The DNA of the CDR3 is TGTGCCAGCAGCCCAAGCGGGACCCGTAATGAGCAGTTCTTC.

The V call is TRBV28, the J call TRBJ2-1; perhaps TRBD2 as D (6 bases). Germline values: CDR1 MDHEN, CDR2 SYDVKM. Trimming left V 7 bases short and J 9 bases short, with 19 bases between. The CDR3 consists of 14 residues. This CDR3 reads CASKLASVTGEQFF. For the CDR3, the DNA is TGTGCCAGCAAACTAGCATCAGTTACGGGTGAGCAGTTCTTC.

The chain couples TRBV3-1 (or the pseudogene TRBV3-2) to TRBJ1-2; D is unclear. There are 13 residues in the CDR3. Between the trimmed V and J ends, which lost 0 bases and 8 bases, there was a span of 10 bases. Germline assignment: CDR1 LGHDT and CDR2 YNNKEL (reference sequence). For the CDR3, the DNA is TGTGCCAGCAGCCAAGAGGTCATGAGAGGCTACACCTTC. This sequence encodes CASSQEVMRGYTF.

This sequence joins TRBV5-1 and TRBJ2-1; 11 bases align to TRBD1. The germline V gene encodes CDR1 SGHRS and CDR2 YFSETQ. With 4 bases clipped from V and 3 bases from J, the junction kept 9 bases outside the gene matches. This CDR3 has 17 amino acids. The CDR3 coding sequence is TGCGCCAGCAGCCGGAGGGGACAGGGGGATTTCTACAATGAGCAGTTCTTC. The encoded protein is CASSRRGQGDFYNEQFF.

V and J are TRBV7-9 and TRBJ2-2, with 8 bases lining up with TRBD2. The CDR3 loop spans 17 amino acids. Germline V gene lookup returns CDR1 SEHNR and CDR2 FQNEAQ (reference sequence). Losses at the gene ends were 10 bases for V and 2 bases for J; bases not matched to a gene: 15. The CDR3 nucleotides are TGTGCCACCCAGGACGGGGGGGGTAGCGATAACACCGGGGAGCTGTTTTTT. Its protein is CATQDGGGSDNTGELFF.

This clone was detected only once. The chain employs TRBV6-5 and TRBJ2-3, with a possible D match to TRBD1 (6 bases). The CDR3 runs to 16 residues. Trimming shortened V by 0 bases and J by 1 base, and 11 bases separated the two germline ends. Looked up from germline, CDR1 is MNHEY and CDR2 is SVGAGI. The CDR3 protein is CASSYSLPGGTDTQYF. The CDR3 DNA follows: TGTGCCAGCAGTTACTCGCTGCCAGGGGGCACAGATACGCAGTATTTT.

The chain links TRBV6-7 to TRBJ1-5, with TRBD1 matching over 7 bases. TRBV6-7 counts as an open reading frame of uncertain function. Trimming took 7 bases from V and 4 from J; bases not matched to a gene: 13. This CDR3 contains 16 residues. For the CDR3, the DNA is TGTGCCAGCACTCACTCCGGGACAGAATGTAATCAGCCCCAGCATTTT. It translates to CASTHSGTECNQPQHF.

CDR3 nucleotide sequence: TGTGCCAGCAGTGTTCGGTCTGGAAACACCATATATTTT. This codes for CASSVRSGNTIYF. The chain has TRBV2 and TRBJ1-3, with D uncertain. The V gene lost 4 bases and the J gene lost 1 base, with 5 bases spanning the gap. Germline V gene sequence: CDR1 SNHLY, CDR2 FYNNEI. The CDR3 is 13 residues long.

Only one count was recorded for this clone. The CDR3: CASSLVGGGGYTF. The CDR3 DNA is TGTGCCAGCAGTTTAGTGGGGGGAGGTGGCTACACCTTC. J is TRBJ1-2 and V is TRBV28; tentatively, D is TRBD1 (5 bases). V lost 2 bases and J 7 bases, leaving 11 bases between the germline ends. Germline-derived CDR1 and CDR2 are MDHEN and SYDVKM. This CDR3 is built from 13 residues.

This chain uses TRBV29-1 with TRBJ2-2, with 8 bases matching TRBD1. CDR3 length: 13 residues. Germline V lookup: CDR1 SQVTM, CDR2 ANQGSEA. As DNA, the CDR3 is TGCGGTGGGGGACAGGCGAACACCGGGGAGCTGTTTTTT. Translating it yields CGGGQANTGELFF.

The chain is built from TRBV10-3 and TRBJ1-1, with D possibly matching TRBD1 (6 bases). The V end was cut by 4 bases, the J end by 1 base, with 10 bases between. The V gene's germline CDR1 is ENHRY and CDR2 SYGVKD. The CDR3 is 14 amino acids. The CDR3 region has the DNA TGTGCCATCAGTGTCGTGGACAGGAACACTGAAGCTTTCTTT. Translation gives CAISVVDRNTEAFF.

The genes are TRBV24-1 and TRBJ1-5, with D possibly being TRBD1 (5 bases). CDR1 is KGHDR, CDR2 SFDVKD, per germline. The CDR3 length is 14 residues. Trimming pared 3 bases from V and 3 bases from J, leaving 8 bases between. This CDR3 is CATSDQGNNQPQHF. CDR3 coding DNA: TGTGCCACCAGTGATCAGGGTAACAATCAGCCCCAGCATTTT.

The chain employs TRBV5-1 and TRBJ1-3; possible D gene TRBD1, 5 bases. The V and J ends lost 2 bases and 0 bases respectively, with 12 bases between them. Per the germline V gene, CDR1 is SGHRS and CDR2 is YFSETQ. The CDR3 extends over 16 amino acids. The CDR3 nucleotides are TGCGCCAGCAGCTTACAGGACCCCTTCTCTGGAAACACCATATATTTT. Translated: CASSLQDPFSGNTIYF. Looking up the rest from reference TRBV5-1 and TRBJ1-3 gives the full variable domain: KAGVTQTPRYLIKTRGQQVTLSCSPISGHRSVSWYQQTPGQGLQFLFEYFSETQRNKGNFPGRFSGRQFSNSRSEMNVSTLELGDSALYLCASSLQDPFSGNTIYFGEGSWLTVV.